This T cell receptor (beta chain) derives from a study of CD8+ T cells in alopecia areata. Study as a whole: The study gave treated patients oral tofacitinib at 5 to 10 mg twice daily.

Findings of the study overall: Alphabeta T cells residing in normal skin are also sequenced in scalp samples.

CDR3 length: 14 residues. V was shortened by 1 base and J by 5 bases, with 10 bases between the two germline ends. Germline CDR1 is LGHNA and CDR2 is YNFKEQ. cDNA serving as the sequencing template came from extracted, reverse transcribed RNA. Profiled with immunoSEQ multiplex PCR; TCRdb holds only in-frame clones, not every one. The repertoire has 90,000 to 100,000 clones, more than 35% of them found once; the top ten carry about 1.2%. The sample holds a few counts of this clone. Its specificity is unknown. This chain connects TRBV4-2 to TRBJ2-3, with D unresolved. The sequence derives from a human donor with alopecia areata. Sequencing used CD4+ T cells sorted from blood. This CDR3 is CASSQGGLEDTQYF. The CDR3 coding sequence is TGTGCCAGCAGCCAAGGCGGTTTGGAAGATACGCAGTATTTT.